This T cell receptor beta chain was sequenced for a study of cytomegalovirus exposure and HLA in healthy donors (dated by TCRdb to the late 2010s). Turning to the overall study: According to an earlier analysis of 450 to 650 of the donors, 150 million to 200 million T cells yielded 90 million to 140 million unique TCR beta sequences and 276 Gb of sequence data. Roughly 290 gigabases of sequencing data and around 88 million unique TCR sequences made up an early release that covered roughly 670 HLA-typed donors. Among the roughly 380 genotyped donors, around 81% belonged to the genetic ancestry cluster associated with self-reported Caucasian donors. The study aimed to test whether cataloging public T cell receptors could reveal signatures of past pathogen exposure. The study profiled the T cell repertoires of more than 500 subjects by immunosequencing and related them to cytomegalovirus serostatus. Besides the first cohort of 666 subjects, a separate validation cohort made up of some 110 different subjects was used. The study combined high-throughput TCR immunosequencing, statistical association of individual TCRs with disease status, and machine learning to predict cytomegalovirus infection status. A later analysis re-analyzed previously published TCR beta repertoires from approximately 700 donors and added high-resolution HLA genotyping to study TCR occurrence patterns. Rather than drawing on any new phenotypic data, the later analysis identified candidate immune exposures from TCR beta sequences and the way those sequences occurred across donors. In an earlier analysis of about 590 of the donors, high-throughput TCR beta sequencing was used to judge whether each TCR beta V gene segment behaved as functional or pseudogenic. Donor age, sex, ethnicity and CMV serostatus were compiled alongside the repertoire data. A later genetic analysis took genome-wide SNP genotypes for about 65% of the roughly 670 donors and used that subset as a discovery cohort. Every repertoire in the discovery cohort had been generated on one and the same sequencing platform. Class I and class II HLA loci were covered by the typing at four-digit resolution. The number of donors typed differed by locus, with 629-630 for A, B, C, DRB1 and DQB1, over 500 for DQA1, over 600 for DPA1, and 450 to 480 for DPB1. Because of strong linkage in the cohort, five DR-DQ haplotypes were treated as single units for association and clustering. Among around 400 genotyped donors of the cohort, an average of roughly 240,000 unique TCR beta nucleotide sequences were sequenced per donor, roughly 20% of them non-productive. Overall study outcomes, separate from this receptor: Most TCR sequences were observed very rarely across donors, whereas some public TCRs were present in many individuals. In an earlier analysis of about 600 of the donors, most TCR beta V segments appeared in productive rearrangements about 90% or about 30% of the time, broadly matching IMGT annotations. According to a later analysis, most CMV-associated TCR beta chains appeared to be HLA-restricted, and the HLA associations seemed to be driven largely by CMV exposure. V-gene and J-gene trimming of TCR beta chains was associated with a missense DCLRE1C variant in a later genetic analysis, and the association was replicated in an independent cohort. The classifier was reported to diagnose cytomegalovirus status with high specificity and sensitivity in both the original and validation cohorts. It was suggested by the authors that the approach could potentially be generalized to other disease states and immunological phenotypes. HLA typing was unavailable for some donors at each locus, so association tests used only the typed subset. A later analysis associated 16,951 TCR beta sequences with specific HLA alleles at a false discovery rate of 0.05. Assigning TCR associations to individual alleles was difficult when HLA alleles, especially DR and DQ, strongly co-occurred. In a later analysis, HLA-associated TCR beta chains were found to be more clonally expanded and to have lower generation probabilities than equally common non-associated chains. A further reported finding was that TCR beta sequences accurately predicted the HLA-A and HLA-B alleles for most subjects in the first cohort. Several of the top co-occurrence clusters appeared to be linked to parvovirus B19, influenza, CMV and Epstein-Barr virus, according to a later analysis. Linkage disequilibrium might explain the correlated functional status among segregating V segments, but an unknown experimental factor could not be excluded. In this cohort, only TCR beta chains were sequenced, and detectable features were limited by the absence of alpha or paired-chain data. According to a later analysis, TCR association rates differed among HLA loci, with DRB1 alleles showing the most associated TCRs and HLA-C alleles showing the fewest. In vitro tests confirmed that a few of the cytomegalovirus-associated TCR beta chains recognize cytomegalovirus antigens. Roughly uniform sequencing depth across donors was assumed in presence/absence analyses, although this assumption may not hold. The earlier analysis of approximately 560 of the donors excluded approximately 15 rarely observed V segments, including chromosome 9 orphons, because counts were too low. Some IMGT-functional V segments, including TRBV6-2 and TRBV6-3, could not be told apart with the 87-base-pair reads, so those segments were excluded. A cluster of highly shared sequence variants was judged likely to represent a technical artifact of the sequencing pipeline. A total of 150 or so TCR beta chains were listed by the study as associated with cytomegalovirus. For the cohort, immune exposure information was limited to CMV serostatus. A later genetic analysis reported fewer N-insertions in productive TCRs among donors in an Asian-associated ancestry cluster than the approximately 700-donor mean.

CDR1 and CDR2, looked up from the germline V gene, are MDHEN and SYDVKM. From cysteine to phenylalanine, the CDR3 is 12 amino acids long. The CDR3 DNA has 36 bases and is translated from base 1. V gives up 9 bases and J gives up 7 bases, and the segment between their germline ends measures 16 bases. Library preparation employed the immunoSEQ multiplex PCR assay. For the multiplex PCR, a mixture combining 60 forward primers for TCR Vbeta segments and 13 reverse primers for TCR Jbeta segments was used. A multiplex PCR assay on genomic DNA amplified the CDR3 region of rearranged TCR beta genes. The amplified TCR beta libraries were sequenced on the Illumina HiSeq System as 87-base-pair reads. As for the authors' bioinformatics: A later analysis tallied tens of millions of unique TCR beta chains across the 666 repertoires, and roughly 11 million of those chains were shared by two or more donors. A nearest-neighbor algorithm error-corrected the raw reads and collapsed the reads into unique sequences, merging closely related sequences to remove PCR and sequencing errors. V, D and J gene segments were assigned by aligning CDR3 sequences to IMGT reference sequences. Each retained sequence needed at least a six-nucleotide match to both a V gene segment and a J gene segment. Rearrangements were called productive when the CDR3 lacked stop codons and stayed in frame with V and J; all others were non-productive. Following IMGT convention, CDR3 was defined as the stretch from the second conserved V-encoded cysteine to the conserved J-encoded phenylalanine. Sequences without an unambiguous match to a single V gene segment were excluded from the earlier analysis of about 630 of the donors. In an earlier analysis of 500 to 750 of the donors, V segments were called functional above 56.7% productive rearrangements and were called segregating when the between-donor standard deviation exceeded 5%. A statistical classification framework was built for diagnosing cytomegalovirus status from the catalog of TCR beta chain sequences. V and J gene assignment, in a later analysis, came from comparing TCR nucleotide sequences with IMGT/GENE-DB human TR gene sequences. In a later analysis, CDR3 sequences and most-parsimonious VDJ recombination scenarios were assigned using the TCRdist pipeline. A later analysis defined each TCR beta chain by its CDR3 amino acid sequence plus V-gene family, and excluded reads lacking a unique V-gene family. A later analysis removed 592 highly shared, low-generation-probability nucleotide sequences to deal with suspected cross-contamination and a sequencing artifact. In a later analysis, a clonal expansion index for each public chain was calculated from normalized within-repertoire ranks of inferred template counts. A later analysis computed generation probabilities with a VDJ recombination model fitted to out-of-frame rearrangements, and checked the results against IGoR. In a later analysis, TCR-TCR, TCR-HLA and TCR-CMV co-occurrence was scored with hypergeometric tests, and a repertoire-size bias correction was applied to TCR pairs. False discovery rates were estimated in a later analysis by permuting HLA or CMV assignments 20 times. In a later analysis, co-occurring TCRs were grouped using DBSCAN, with TCRdist sequence similarity added in when clustering inside HLA-allele-positive subsets. Repertoires with fewer than 30,000 or more than 120,000 public chains, plus five repertoires with anomalous nucleotide sharing, were excluded from co-occurrence clustering. As stored in TCRdb, this immuneACCESS dataset retains in-frame rearrangements with V and J assigned. A fraction of the clones does not appear; measured against another copy, unresolved V genes explain less than half of the discrepancy, and the remainder lacks a known reason. V, J and clone size derive from that table, while D and trimming were established from the DNA sequence. The sample profile shows 150,000 to 200,000 clones; just over 75% of them were found once. The top ten clonotypes cover more than 0.8% of the sample.

Worth noting for this clone: The target of this receptor is not known. The record has no base qualities; no much larger clone is one base away.

The cohort consisted of hundreds of healthy bone marrow donors. At the time of sampling, all cohort members were nominally healthy, though unrecorded immune exposures were likely present. The donor was CMV seronegative and belonged to the group of 352 seronegative cohort members. Each donor provided a peripheral blood sample, and peripheral blood mononuclear cells were used for TCR beta sequencing. Genomic DNA extraction from the blood cell samples was performed with the Qiagen DNeasy Blood Extraction Kit. Here the chain combines TRBV28 and TRBJ2-7; TRBD2 is perhaps the D gene, given 6 matching bases. The sequencing input was PBMCs. The sequence derives from a woman in her 40s in good health and CMV-seronegative. The DNA reads as follows: TGTGCCAGTTGGGACTCCCCGCGGGAGCAGTACTTC. Translated, this gives CASWDSPREQYF.